Listed below are T cell receptor beta chains from one sample, sequenced in a study of blood T cell repertoires in COVID-19. Data came from immunoSEQ multiplex PCR; TCRdb stores just in-frame clones and leaves some out. The repertoire holds about 170,000 clones, with roughly 83% as singletons. The specimen was peripheral blood. Source of these receptors: a woman aged 60-75 years with acute or convalescent COVID-19. CDR3s include the opening cysteine and the closing phenylalanine or tryptophan. A D gene is named only where the DNA matches it firmly. The listing skips clone size in some rows; elsewhere it reads once, few, many or a size class.

v_gene,abundance,d_gene,j_gene,CDR3nt,CDR3aa
TRBV18,-,TRBD2,TRBJ2-2,TGTGCCAGCTCAACCCTGGGAGGGTTGGGGAACACCGGGGAGCTGTTTTTT,CASSTLGGLGNTGELFF
TRBV14,few,-,TRBJ1-2,TGTGCCAGCAGCCAACCGTCACGACTCACCTACACCTTC,CASSQPSRLTYTF
TRBV6-2/TRBV6-3,-,TRBD1,TRBJ1-2,TGTGCCAGCAGTCTAGGACAGGGGAGCGACTATGGCTACACCTTC,CASSLGQGSDYGYTF
TRBV9,-,TRBD2,TRBJ2-1,TGTGCCAGCAGCGTAGCGATAGCGGGGTACAATGAGCAGTTCTTC,CASSVAIAGYNEQFF
TRBV11-2,-,-,TRBJ2-1,TGTGCCAGCAGCTTAGATAGGGGGGGAAACTACAATGAGCAGTTCTTC,CASSLDRGGNYNEQFF
TRBV29-1,-,TRBD1,TRBJ1-5,TGCAGCGTTGGGGTAGGGGGCGGCAATCAGCCCCAGCATTTT,CSVGVGGGNQPQHF
TRBV7-9,-,-,TRBJ1-3,TGTGCCAGCAGCCTAATCGCCCTCTCTGGAAACACCATATATTTT,CASSLIALSGNTIYF
TRBV13,-,TRBD1,TRBJ1-2,TGTGCCAGCAGCTCAGGGGACAGGGCTAACTATGGCTACACCTTC,CASSSGDRANYGYTF
TRBV9,-,-,TRBJ2-1,TGTGCCAGCAGCCTACAGGAGAATGAGCAGTTCTTC,CASSLQENEQFF
TRBV20-1,-,TRBD2,TRBJ2-3,TGCAGTGCTAGTGGTAGCGGGAGCACAGATACGCAGTATTTT,CSASGSGSTDTQYF
TRBV11-3,once,TRBD2,TRBJ2-1,TGTGCCAGCAGCCCTCGGGGGGAGAATGAGCAGTTCTTC,CASSPRGENEQFF
TRBV5-4,-,TRBD1,TRBJ2-3,TGTGCCAGCACCGACAGGGGGCGCACAGATACGCAGTATTTT,CASTDRGRTDTQYF
TRBV5-6,-,-,TRBJ2-7,TGTGCCAGCAGCCCGAGAGGGAGTAACTACGAGCAGTACTTC,CASSPRGSNYEQYF
TRBV11-3,-,-,TRBJ2-7,TGTGCCAGCAGCTACACAGGGGCGGGGGAGCAGTACTTC,CASSYTGAGEQYF
TRBV9,-,-,TRBJ2-3,TGTGCCAGCAGCGAGCAGACTAGCACAGATACGCAGTATTTT,CASSEQTSTDTQYF
TRBV10-3,-,-,TRBJ1-1,TGTGCCATCAGTGACTGGGGCGTGAACACTGAAGCTTTCTTT,CAISDWGVNTEAFF
TRBV5-4,-,-,TRBJ2-7,TGTGCCAGCAGCTTGTATCAGGGATACGAGCAGTACTTC,CASSLYQGYEQYF